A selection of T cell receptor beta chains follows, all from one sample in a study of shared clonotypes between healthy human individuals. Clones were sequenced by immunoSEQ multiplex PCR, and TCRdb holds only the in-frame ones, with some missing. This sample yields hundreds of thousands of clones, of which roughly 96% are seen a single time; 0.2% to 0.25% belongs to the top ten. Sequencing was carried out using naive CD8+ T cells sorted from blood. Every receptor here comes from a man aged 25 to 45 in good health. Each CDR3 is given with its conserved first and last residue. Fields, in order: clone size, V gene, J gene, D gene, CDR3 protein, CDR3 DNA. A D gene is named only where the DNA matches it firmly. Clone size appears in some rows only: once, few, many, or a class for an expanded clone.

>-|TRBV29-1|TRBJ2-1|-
CSVLPGEIRSQFF
TGCAGCGTTCTCCCGGGAGAGATAAGGTCGCAGTTCTTC
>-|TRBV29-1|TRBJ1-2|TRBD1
CSALDRGQIDGYTF
TGCAGCGCGCTTGACAGGGGGCAAATTGATGGCTACACCTTC
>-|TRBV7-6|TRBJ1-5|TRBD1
CASSHMPRDSSNQPQHF
TGTGCCAGCAGCCACATGCCCCGGGACAGTAGCAATCAGCCCCAGCATTTT
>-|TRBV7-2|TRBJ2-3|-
CASSPKPGDTQYF
TGTGCCAGCAGCCCTAAACCCGGAGATACGCAGTATTTT
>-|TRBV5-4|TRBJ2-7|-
CASSSWGAGYEQYF
TGTGCCAGCAGCTCATGGGGGGCGGGCTACGAGCAGTACTTC
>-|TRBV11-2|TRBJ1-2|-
CASSTLTMGYTF
TGTGCCAGCAGCACCCTCACTATGGGCTACACCTTC
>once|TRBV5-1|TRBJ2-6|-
CASSLSGANVLTF
TGCGCCAGCAGCTTGAGTGGGGCCAACGTCCTGACTTTC
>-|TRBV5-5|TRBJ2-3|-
CASSLVVGRPRDTQYF
TGTGCCAGCAGCTTGGTTGTAGGACGACCCCGCGATACGCAGTATTTT
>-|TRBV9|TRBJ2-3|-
CASSVGDGHTDTQYF
TGTGCCAGCAGCGTCGGGGACGGTCACACAGATACGCAGTATTTT
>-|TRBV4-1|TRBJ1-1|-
CASSQVTNTEAFF
TGCGCCAGCAGCCAAGTAACGAACACTGAAGCTTTCTTT
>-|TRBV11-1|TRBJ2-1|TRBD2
CASSLQAGVANEQFF
TGTGCCAGCAGCTTACAGGCGGGAGTGGCCAATGAGCAGTTCTTC
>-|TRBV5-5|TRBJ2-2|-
CASSPTLGAVNTGELFF
TGTGCCAGCAGCCCAACACTTGGGGCGGTGAACACCGGGGAGCTGTTTTTT
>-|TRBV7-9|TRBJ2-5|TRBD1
CASSYAPGTGIETQYF
TGTGCCAGCAGTTACGCTCCCGGGACAGGGATAGAGACCCAGTACTTC
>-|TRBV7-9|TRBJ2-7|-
CASSTKPYEQYF
TGTGCCAGCAGCACTAAACCCTACGAGCAGTACTTC
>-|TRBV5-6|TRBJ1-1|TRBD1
CASSRQGGTEAFF
TGTGCCAGCAGCCGACAGGGCGGCACTGAAGCTTTCTTT
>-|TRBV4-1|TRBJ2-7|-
CASSQDPSGDEQYF
TGCGCCAGCAGCCAAGATCCGTCCGGCGATGAGCAGTACTTC
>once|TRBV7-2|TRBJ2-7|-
CASSLGAEQYF
TGTGCCAGCTCGCTGGGCGCGGAGCAGTACTTC
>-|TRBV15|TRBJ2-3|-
CATSRAEAEEGTDTQYF
TGTGCCACCAGCAGGGCCGAGGCGGAGGAGGGCACAGATACGCAGTATTTT
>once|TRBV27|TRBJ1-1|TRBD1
CASSIRTGGFEAFF
TGTGCCAGCAGTATTAGGACAGGGGGCTTTGAAGCTTTCTTT
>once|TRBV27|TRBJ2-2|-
CASSSRWVAENTGELFF
TGTGCCAGCAGTTCCCGATGGGTAGCGGAAAACACCGGGGAGCTGTTTTTT
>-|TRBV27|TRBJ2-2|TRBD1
CASSPGQGYGELFF
TGTGCCAGCAGTCCCGGACAGGGTTACGGGGAGCTGTTTTTT
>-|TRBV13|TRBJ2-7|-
CASSLSGPLSYEQYF
TGTGCCAGCAGCTTATCCGGGCCACTCTCCTACGAGCAGTACTTC
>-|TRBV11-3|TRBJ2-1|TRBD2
CASMAGGLDNEQFF
TGTGCCAGCATGGCGGGAGGGTTAGACAATGAGCAGTTCTTC
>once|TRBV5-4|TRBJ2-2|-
CASSLTGNTGELFF
TGTGCCAGCAGCTTGACAGGGAACACCGGGGAGCTGTTTTTT
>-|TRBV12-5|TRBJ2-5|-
CASGLSGPRKETQYF
TGTGCTAGTGGTTTGTCGGGCCCACGGAAGGAGACCCAGTACTTC
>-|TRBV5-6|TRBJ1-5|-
CASSLGTGNQPQHF
TGTGCCAGCAGCTTGGGTACGGGGAATCAGCCCCAGCATTTT
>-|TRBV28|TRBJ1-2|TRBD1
CASTTGGQGALGYTF
TGTGCCAGCACAACCGGGGGGCAGGGGGCTTTAGGCTACACCTTC
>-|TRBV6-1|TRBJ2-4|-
CASSEGNRVRVKNIQYF
TGTGCCAGCAGTGAAGGGAACAGGGTGAGGGTCAAAAACATTCAGTACTTC
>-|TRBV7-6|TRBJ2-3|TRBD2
CASSPPKGLVPTDTQYF
TGTGCCAGCAGCCCGCCGAAAGGACTAGTCCCCACAGATACGCAGTATTTT
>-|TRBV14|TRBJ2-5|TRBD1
CASSQTGGLRETQYF
TGTGCCAGCAGCCAGACAGGGGGCTTGCGGGAGACCCAGTACTTC
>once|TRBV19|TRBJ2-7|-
CASSISGSSYEQYF
TGTGCCAGTAGTATTTCCGGGTCCTCATACGAGCAGTACTTC
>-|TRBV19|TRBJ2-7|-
CASSIGGGSYEQYF
TGTGCCAGTAGTATAGGGGGCGGCTCCTACGAGCAGTACTTC
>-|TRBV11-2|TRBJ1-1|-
CASSFGTKAFF
TGTGCCAGCAGCTTTGGGACTAAGGCTTTCTTT
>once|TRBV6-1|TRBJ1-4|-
CASSWLGSTNEKLFF
TGTGCCAGCAGCTGGTTGGGATCAACTAATGAAAAACTGTTTTTT
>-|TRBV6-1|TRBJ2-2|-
CASSEEGRSTGELFF
TGTGCCAGCAGTGAAGAAGGTCGAAGCACCGGGGAGCTGTTTTTT
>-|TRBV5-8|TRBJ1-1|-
CAGEQGTEAFF
TGTGCCGGGGAACAGGGTACTGAAGCTTTCTTT
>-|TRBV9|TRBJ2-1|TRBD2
CASSGPGLAAESSYNEQFF
TGTGCCAGCAGCGGACCGGGACTAGCGGCTGAAAGCTCCTACAATGAGCAGTTCTTC